Described below is a single T cell receptor (beta chain) sequence and its context. No antigen is known for it. The sample originates from a study of CD8+ T cells in alopecia areata. Study-wide findings and caveats: Normal scalp showed lower clonality than lesional scalp, especially alopecia totalis/universalis.

Treatment in this sample: oral pan-JAK inhibitor, 5-10 mg twice daily. Punch biopsies of lesional scalp, plus peripheral blood, were taken from alopecia areata patients. RNA was isolated and reverse transcribed to cDNA, the sequencing template. The repertoire was sequenced with immunoSEQ multiplex PCR; TCRdb's copy has only in-frame clones and lacks some. This sample has about 130,000 clones, with roughly 52% found just once. The TCR sequence derives from a human donor with alopecia areata. The source material was CD8+ T cells sorted from blood, sampled at week 4, from a patient treated with tofacitinib.

The CDR3 here is CASSQETGYALGSYNEQFF. The CDR3, as DNA: TGCGCCAGCAGCCAAGAGACAGGGTATGCCCTAGGCTCCTACAATGAGCAGTTCTTC. The rearrangement joins TRBV4-3 to TRBJ2-1, with 7 bases identical to TRBD1. The CDR3 extends over 19 amino acids. Germline V CDR1 and CDR2: LGHNA, YSLEER. The ends lost 0 bases at V and 0 bases at J; junction bases unmatched: 11.